Shown below are 9 T cell receptor beta chains from a single sample sequenced in a study of blood T cell repertoires in COVID-19. TCRdb's copy holds only in-frame clones and misses some; the assay was immunoSEQ multiplex PCR. The sample lists around 300,000 clones; around 90% were seen once. Sequencing input: PBMCs or T cells enriched from blood (not recorded which). Source of these receptors: a woman between 25 and 40 years old who had recovered from COVID-19.

In regard to this clone: Germline is not matched at one junction end, which may reflect a read error. The chain uses TRBV5-1 and TRBJ2-5; TRBD2 aligns across 9 bases. CDR1 is SGHRS, CDR2 YFSETQ, per germline. The CDR3 contains 15 residues. CDR3 DNA sequence: TGCGCCAGCAGTACGACTAGCGGTAGTCAAGGGACCCAGTACTTC. The encoded protein is CASSTTSGSQGTQYF. Variable domain in full (rest from reference TRBV5-1 and TRBJ2-5): KAGVTQTPRYLIKTRGQQVTLSCSPISGHRSVSWYQQTPGQGLQFLFEYFSETQRNKGNFPGRFSGRQFSNSRSEMNVSTLELGDSALYLCASSTTSGSQGTQYFGPGTRLLVL.

The genes are TRBV7-2 and TRBJ1-1; D is unresolved. Germline V gives CDR1 SGHTA, CDR2 FQGNSA. The CDR3 spans 15 residues. With 5 bases removed from V and 5 bases from J, the gap between germline ends came to 18 bases. As DNA, the CDR3 is TGTGCCAGCAGCCCCTCCCTCATCGGGAGAACTGAAGCTTTCTTT. It encodes CASSPSLIGRTEAFF.

The chain has TRBV6-4 and TRBJ2-7, with D perhaps TRBD2 (7 bases). Looked up from germline, CDR1 is MRHNA and CDR2 is SNTAGT. V gave up 2 bases and J gave up 6 bases, with 11 bases separating them. This CDR3 is built from 13 residues. The CDR3, as DNA: TGTGCCAGCAGTGACGGTAGGGGGGGCGAGCAGTACTTC. It codes for CASSDGRGGEQYF.

The CDR3 DNA follows: TGTGCCAGCAGTTATGGGCAGGGGGTCAACACCATATATTTT. It specifies CASSYGQGVNTIYF. This chain uses TRBV6-5 with TRBJ1-3; TRBD1 matches 7 bases. This CDR3 comprises 14 residues. Trimming at V came to 3 bases and at J to 7 bases, leaving 6 bases not matched to a gene. Per the germline V gene, CDR1 is MNHEY and CDR2 is SVGAGI.

The chain carries TRBV28 and TRBJ1-1, with 7 bases identical to TRBD1. The germline V gene has CDR1 MDHEN and CDR2 SYDVKM. The CDR3 totals 15 residues. With 3 bases clipped from V and 0 bases from J, the junction kept 4 bases outside the gene matches. CDR3 in DNA: TGTGCCAGCAGTTTGGGAACAGGGGTGAACACTGAAGCTTTCTTT. Its protein product is CASSLGTGVNTEAFF.

The rearrangement uses TRBV6-5 and TRBJ2-1, with D uncertain. Germline lookup yields CDR1 MNHEY and CDR2 SVGAGI. The CDR3 spans 14 residues. V was shortened by 5 bases and J by 3 bases, with 11 bases between the two germline ends. This CDR3 reads CASSMSSVYNEQFF. CDR3 in DNA: TGTGCCAGCAGTATGTCCAGCGTCTACAATGAGCAGTTCTTC.

The rearrangement links TRBV27 to TRBJ1-2, with D unclear. From germline, CDR1 is MNHEY and CDR2 SMNVEV (reference sequence). V was pared by 5 bases and J by 8 bases, with 15 bases between. This CDR3 region has 13 residues. CDR3: CASSSLGAGGYTF. For the CDR3, the DNA is TGTGCCAGCAGTAGCTTGGGAGCGGGGGGCTACACCTTC.

This clone has a handful of counts. The J gene is TRBJ2-7, the V gene TRBV5-6; D ambiguous. CDR3 length: 13 amino acids. The germline CDR1 and CDR2 sequences are SGHDT and YYEEEE. V lost 1 base and J 4 bases, leaving 9 bases between the germline ends. The CDR3 loop is CASSLPGTYEQYF. Written as DNA, the CDR3 is TGTGCCAGCAGCTTGCCAGGAACATACGAGCAGTACTTC.

The rearrangement joins TRBV7-2 to TRBJ1-5, with TRBD1 identical over 7 bases. With 1 base clipped from V and 2 bases from J, the junction kept 5 bases outside the gene matches. Germline CDR1 and CDR2: SGHTA and FQGNSA. The CDR3 sequence is 16 residues long. The CDR3 DNA is TGTGCCAGCAGCTTAGGACAGGGCCTCCGCAATCAGCCCCAGCATTTT. This codes for CASSLGQGLRNQPQHF.